The 27 T cell receptor beta chains presented below share a single source sample, sequenced in a study of cytomegalovirus exposure and HLA in healthy donors. A multiplex PCR was run with 60 Vbeta primers and 13 Jbeta primers. TCRdb's table, derived via immunoSEQ multiplex PCR, lists solely in-frame clones and lacks some. The sample lists tens of thousands of clones; roughly 69% were seen once. The sample was PBMCs. These receptors were collected from a woman aged 50 to 60 in good health and CMV-seropositive.

The rearrangement links TRBV19 to TRBJ2-3; TRBD2 matches at 10 bases. The V segment lost 5 bases and the J segment 0 bases; nucleotides outside the gene matches: 2. The CDR3 is made up of 15 amino acids. The germline V gene encodes CDR1 LNHDA and CDR2 SQIVND (reference sequence). DNA for the CDR3: TGTGCCAGTAGTCCTAGCGGGGGAAGCACAGATACGCAGTATTTT. Encoded protein: CASSPSGGSTDTQYF.

The chain joins TRBV4-1 to TRBJ2-1, with D unclear. Trimming removed 1 base from V and 0 bases from J, with 10 bases in between. There are 16 residues in the CDR3. Germline V lookup: CDR1 MGHRA, CDR2 YSYEKL. CDR3 sequence (DNA): TGCGCCAGCAGCCAAGTCCCCTCGAGCTCCTACAATGAGCAGTTCTTC. Translation: CASSQVPSSSYNEQFF.

The rearrangement joins TRBV7-6 to TRBJ2-5; TRBD2 agrees at 8 bases. Trimming cost V 1 base and J 4 bases; bases outside gene matches: 11. The CDR3 is made up of 17 amino acids. The germline CDR1 and CDR2 sequences are SGHVS and FNYEAQ. CDR3 sequence: CASSLEGSGGLRETQYF. The CDR3 nucleotides read TGTGCCAGCAGCTTAGAGGGTTCGGGGGGGCTACGAGAGACCCAGTACTTC.

This sequence joins TRBV2 and TRBJ1-3, with D possibly TRBD1 on 5 matching bases. The germline gives CDR1 SNHLY, CDR2 FYNNEI. The ends were cut back, 5 bases at V and 0 bases at J, with 11 bases in the middle. The CDR3 is 15 amino acids. CDR3 DNA: TGTGCCAGCAGTTTGGATGACAGCTCTGGAAACACCATATATTTT. As protein: CASSLDDSSGNTIYF.

V and J are TRBV19 and TRBJ2-5; TRBD2 might be the D (6 bases). This CDR3 is 15 amino acids long. Trimming shortened V by 4 bases and J by 4 bases, and 16 bases separated the two germline ends. Germline V gives CDR1 LNHDA, CDR2 SQIVND (reference sequence). Here the CDR3 DNA reads TGTGCCAGTAGTAAGGGGACTCATCGGGGAGAGACCCAGTACTTC. Protein: CASSKGTHRGETQYF. Variable domain in full (rest from reference TRBV19 and TRBJ2-5): DGGITQSPKYLFRKEGQNVTLSCEQNLNHDAMYWYRQDPGQGLRLIYYSQIVNDFQKGDIAEGYSVSREKKESFPLTVTSAQKNPTAFYLCASSKGTHRGETQYFGPGTRLLVL.

J is TRBJ1-1 and V is TRBV5-6, with TRBD1 as a possible D gene (5 bases). Trimming took off 4 bases at V and 0 bases at J, with 7 bases between the two ends. Germline values: CDR1 SGHDT, CDR2 YYEEEE. CDR3 length: 13 amino acids. The CDR3 protein is CASSQGMNTEAFF. The CDR3 DNA is TGTGCCAGCAGCCAGGGCATGAACACTGAAGCTTTCTTT.

V gene TRBV6-1 combines with J gene TRBJ2-3; TRBD1 agrees at 7 bases. The germline gives CDR1 MNHNS, CDR2 SASEGT. Trimming removed 8 bases from V and 3 bases from J; junction bases left unmatched: 5. The CDR3 is 13 amino acids. The CDR3 coding sequence is TGTGCCAGCTACGAGGACAGGACAGATACGCAGTATTTT. Translation gives CASYEDRTDTQYF.

V usage is TRBV2 and J usage is TRBJ1-6, with D possibly being TRBD1 (5 bases). Trimming took 6 bases from V and 7 from J, leaving 13 bases between them. This CDR3 has 14 amino acids. CDR1 and CDR2 from the germline V gene are SNHLY and FYNNEI. CDR3: CASRGPGDNSPLHF. CDR3 DNA sequence: TGTGCCAGCAGGGGACCGGGGGACAATTCACCCCTCCACTTT.

The chain employs TRBV12-2 and TRBJ2-5; the D call TRBD1 from the table was never checked on the DNA. TRBV12-2 is a known pseudogene. This CDR3 region has 16 residues. CDR3 loop: CASRRIGTDKQETQYF. CDR3 DNA sequence: TGTGCAAGTCGCCGAATTGGGACAGATAAGCAAGAGACCCAGTACTTC.

This clone came up a few times. The chain is built from TRBV7-3 and TRBJ1-4; possible D gene TRBD1, 5 bases. Per the germline V gene, CDR1 is SGHTA and CDR2 is FQGTGA. CDR3 length: 14 residues. Trimming shortened V by 7 bases and J by 2 bases, and 11 bases separated the two germline ends. CDR3: CASKEGPTNEKLFF. In DNA, the CDR3 is TGTGCCAGCAAGGAGGGGCCCACTAATGAAAAACTGTTTTTT.

The chain recombines TRBV7-6 with TRBJ1-3; TRBD1 aligns across 7 bases. Trimming took 5 bases from V and 2 from J; bases not matched to a gene: 6. CDR1 and CDR2 from the germline V gene are SGHVS and FNYEAQ. The CDR3 loop spans 15 amino acids. CDR3 amino acids: CASSLRQGAGNTIYF. The CDR3 DNA reads as TGTGCCAGCAGCCTAAGGCAGGGGGCTGGAAACACCATATATTTT.

Of note for this clone: The identical CDR3 is also encoded by other nucleotide sequences in the sample. The chain links TRBV7-9 to TRBJ1-4, with TRBD1 matching 8 bases. This CDR3 has 14 residues. The trim removed 5 bases at V and 7 bases at J, leaving 6 bases unmatched. CDR1 is SEHNR, CDR2 FQNEAQ, per germline (reference sequence). The CDR3 sequence: CASSHGQGAEKLFF. In nucleotides, the CDR3 is TGTGCCAGCAGCCACGGCCAGGGGGCTGAAAAACTGTTTTTT.

V is TRBV7-2 and J is TRBJ1-3; D is unclear. This CDR3 comprises 14 residues. V was trimmed by 3 bases and J by 0 bases, leaving 6 bases between them. Germline V gives CDR1 SGHTA, CDR2 FQGNSA. CDR3 region: CASSLAGSGNTIYF. In DNA, the CDR3 is TGTGCCAGCAGCTTGGCTGGCTCTGGAAACACCATATATTTT.

The rearrangement links TRBV2 to TRBJ2-1; 8 bases align to TRBD1. Unmatched junction bases numbered 9, after V lost 9 bases and J lost 2 bases. CDR1 and CDR2 from the germline V gene are SNHLY and FYNNEI. The CDR3 has 15 residues. The CDR3, as DNA: TGTGCCAGTCTAAGATCACAGGGGGCCTACAATGAGCAGTTCTTC. Its protein product is CASLRSQGAYNEQFF.

V is TRBV18 and J is TRBJ1-2; no reliable D call. The CDR3 consists of 17 residues. V lost 2 bases to trimming and J lost 6 bases, with 22 bases between them. Germline CDR1 is KGHSH and CDR2 is LQKENI. The CDR3 loop reads CASSPIQRSGALNGYTF. The CDR3 region has the DNA TGTGCCAGCTCACCAATCCAGCGTAGCGGAGCGCTGAATGGCTACACCTTC.

This clone showed up just a few times. The chain carries TRBV6-4 and TRBJ2-1, with 8 bases that match TRBD2. V dropped 6 bases and J dropped 4; count of bases not matched to a gene: 8. The CDR3 spans 15 residues. CDR1 MRHNA and CDR2 SNTAGT come from the germline V gene. CDR3 region: CASSPTSDGYNEQFF. The CDR3 region has the DNA TGTGCCAGCAGCCCGACTAGCGACGGTTACAATGAGCAGTTCTTC.

The chain links TRBV30 to TRBJ1-1; weak D call: TRBD1 (6 bases). Between the trimmed V and J ends, which lost 0 bases and 4 bases, there was a span of 12 bases. Germline CDR1 reads GTSNPN; CDR2 reads SVGIG (reference sequence). The CDR3 sequence is 14 residues long. CDR3 in DNA: TGTGCCTGGAGTGTAGGGGTCAGGGGCACTGAAGCTTTCTTT. As protein: CAWSVGVRGTEAFF. The full variable domain, its missing parts supplied by reference TRBV30 and TRBJ1-1, is SQTIHQWPATLVQPVGSPLSLECTVEGTSNPNLYWYRQAAGRGLQLLFYSVGIGQISSEVPQNLSASRPQDRQFILSSKKLLLSDSGFYLCAWSVGVRGTEAFFGQGTRLTVV.

The rearrangement joins TRBV6-1 to TRBJ1-2, with TRBD1 matching 9 bases. The germline gives CDR1 MNHNS, CDR2 SASEGT. With V trimmed by 10 bases and J by 6 bases, 12 bases remained unmatched. The CDR3 is 14 amino acids. The CDR3: CAISPGQGPHGYTF. CDR3 nucleotides: TGTGCCATCTCCCCGGGACAGGGTCCCCATGGCTACACCTTC.

The chain links TRBV5-1 to TRBJ2-5; TRBD2 might be the D (5 bases). The CDR3 runs to 14 residues. Germline assignment: CDR1 SGHRS and CDR2 YFSETQ. The V end was cut by 0 bases, the J end by 2 bases, with 8 bases between. CDR3 in amino acids: CASSLGGPQETQYF. The CDR3 bases are TGCGCCAGCAGCTTGGGCGGGCCACAAGAGACCCAGTACTTC. The full variable domain, completed using reference TRBV5-1 and TRBJ2-5, is KAGVTQTPRYLIKTRGQQVTLSCSPISGHRSVSWYQQTPGQGLQFLFEYFSETQRNKGNFPGRFSGRQFSNSRSEMNVSTLELGDSALYLCASSLGGPQETQYFGPGTRLLVL.

The chain has TRBV5-1 and TRBJ1-2; D gene ambiguous. The V end was cut by 2 bases, the J end by 0 bases, with 5 bases between. CDR3 size: 13 residues. Germline V lookup: CDR1 SGHRS, CDR2 YFSETQ. The CDR3 is CASSFGANYGYTF. In nucleotides, the CDR3 is TGCGCCAGCAGCTTCGGAGCTAACTATGGCTACACCTTC.

The chain carries TRBV10-1 and TRBJ1-1; no reliable D call. V was cut by 3 bases and J by 4 bases, with 3 bases left in between. Germline CDR1 reads WNHNN; CDR2 reads SYGVQD (reference sequence). The CDR3 has 11 residues. The CDR3 nucleotides read TGCGCCAGCAGTGACGGCACTGAAGCTTTCTTT. It is translated as CASSDGTEAFF.

This clone was picked up a small number of times. This chain joins TRBV5-1 and TRBJ1-1, with 7 bases aligning to TRBD1. CDR3 length: 14 amino acids. Per germline, CDR1 SGHRS and CDR2 YFSETQ. J lost 2 bases, V lost 5 bases, and 6 bases had no gene match. The CDR3 spells CASRGTADNTEAFF. The CDR3 DNA sequence: TGCGCCAGCAGAGGGACAGCTGATAACACTGAAGCTTTCTTT.

J is TRBJ1-1 and V is TRBV7-9; D is undetermined. The CDR3 totals 14 residues. Germline CDR1 is SEHNR and CDR2 is FQNEAQ (reference sequence). V lost 4 bases and J lost 5, with 14 bases in between. CDR3 in DNA: TGTGCCAGCAGCTCCGGGTTTTCGGGGACTGAAGCTTTCTTT. It codes for CASSSGFSGTEAFF.

The V gene is TRBV2, the J gene TRBJ1-5; TRBD1 matches 7 bases. The V gene's germline CDR1 is SNHLY and CDR2 FYNNEI. With V trimmed by 0 bases and J by 3 bases, 8 bases remained unmatched. The CDR3 is 17 amino acids. CDR3 amino acids: CASSEAGDSLSNQPQHF. CDR3 in DNA: TGTGCCAGCAGTGAAGCCGGGGACAGCCTCTCCAATCAGCCCCAGCATTTT.

The chain combines TRBV18 with TRBJ2-7; 10 bases match TRBD2. Germline V gene sequence: CDR1 KGHSH, CDR2 LQKENI. Germline trimming cut 1 base from V and 2 bases from J; bases unmatched to any gene: 8. The CDR3 is made up of 17 amino acids. CDR3 amino acids: CASSPQPSGGLPYEQYF. CDR3 nucleotide sequence: TGTGCCAGCTCACCACAACCTAGCGGGGGCCTCCCCTACGAGCAGTACTTC.

This rearrangement joins TRBV27 to TRBJ2-5; 10 bases line up with TRBD1. The ends lost 3 bases at V and 5 bases at J; junction bases unmatched: 3. CDR1 is MNHEY, CDR2 SMNVEV, per germline (reference sequence). The CDR3 contains 14 residues. The chain's CDR3 is CASSLTGGVETQYF. The CDR3 DNA follows: TGTGCCAGCAGTTTGACAGGGGGCGTGGAGACCCAGTACTTC.

The CDR3 is CASSLGQPYEQYF. The CDR3 DNA reads TGTGCCAGCAGCTTAGGACAGCCCTACGAGCAGTACTTC. The V call is TRBV7-9, the J call TRBJ2-7; D may be TRBD1 (5 bases). The V end was cut by 1 base, the J end by 2 bases, with 6 bases between. The germline CDR1 and CDR2 sequences are SEHNR and FQNEAQ (reference sequence). The CDR3 loop spans 13 amino acids.